Listed below are T cell receptor beta chains from one sample, sequenced in a study of T cell responses to AZD1222 COVID-19 vaccine. This table comes from immunoSEQ multiplex PCR, and its TCRdb copy is limited to in-frame clones, with some not included. Among around 110,000 clones listed, roughly nine tenths were seen once. This specimen consisted of peripheral blood, obtained 28 days after the second AZD1222 dose. These TCRs come from an adult who received the AZD1222 COVID-19 vaccine. Each CDR3 is given with its conserved first and last residue. D genes are given only for firm matches. A row's size may be missing; if present it is once, few, many or a size class.

.	TRBV5-1	.	TRBJ2-7	CASSDSYEQYF	TGCGCCAGCAGCGACTCCTACGAGCAGTACTTC
TRBD1	TRBV18	.	TRBJ1-1	CASSPGQGLDTEAFF	TGTGCCAGCTCACCCGGACAGGGTTTGGACACTGAAGCTTTCTTT
TRBD1	TRBV28	.	TRBJ2-7	CASSPGQGALGQYF	TGTGCCAGCAGTCCGGGACAGGGGGCCCTGGGGCAGTACTTC
TRBD1	TRBV11-3	.	TRBJ2-5	CASSTQPTGMETQYF	TGTGCCAGCAGCACCCAACCGACAGGGATGGAGACCCAGTACTTC
.	TRBV6-1	.	TRBJ2-5	CASSEVGVQGETQYF	TGTGCCAGCAGTGAAGTTGGAGTACAGGGAGAGACCCAGTACTTC
TRBD2	TRBV18	.	TRBJ2-1	CASSPPREGGDNEQFF	TGTGCCAGCTCACCACCGAGGGAGGGTGGAGACAATGAGCAGTTCTTC
.	TRBV28	.	TRBJ1-2	CASTMDKFYGYTF	TGTGCCAGCACTATGGACAAGTTCTATGGCTACACCTTC
.	TRBV19	.	TRBJ1-1	CASSIGANTEAFF	TGTGCCAGTAGTATAGGTGCGAACACTGAAGCTTTCTTT
TRBD2	TRBV2	.	TRBJ2-7	CASSDRGLAGGLSEQYF	TGTGCCAGCAGTGACCGTGGACTAGCGGGAGGCTTGTCCGAGCAGTACTTC
.	TRBV4-1	.	TRBJ1-6	CASSPIGLSPLHF	TGCGCCAGCAGCCCAATTGGGCTTTCACCCCTCCACTTT
TRBD2	TRBV10-3	.	TRBJ2-7	CAVGTSASYEQYF	TGTGCCGTCGGGACTAGCGCCTCCTACGAGCAGTACTTC
.	TRBV18	.	TRBJ1-2	CASSPRNNYGYTF	TGTGCCAGCTCACCACGAAATAACTATGGCTACACCTTC
.	TRBV6-4	.	TRBJ2-7	CASSDFKPMGSYEQYF	TGTGCCAGCAGTGACTTTAAACCTATGGGCTCCTACGAGCAGTACTTC
.	TRBV5-5	.	TRBJ1-4	CASSKGVGEKLFF	TGTGCCAGCAGCAAGGGGGTCGGCGAAAAACTGTTTTTT
TRBD2	TRBV10-1	.	TRBJ2-1	CASSGFSGRAGNEQFF	TGCGCCAGCAGCGGATTTAGCGGGAGGGCCGGCAATGAGCAGTTCTTC
.	TRBV30	.	TRBJ2-2	CAWGGWDTGELFF	TGTGCCTGGGGCGGGTGGGACACCGGGGAGCTGTTTTTT
.	TRBV28	once	TRBJ1-2	CASSLGGPYGYTF	TGTGCCAGCAGTTTAGGAGGACCCTATGGCTACACCTTC
.	TRBV5-1	.	TRBJ2-4	CASRGAGAKNIQYF	TGCGCCAGCAGAGGGGCGGGAGCCAAAAACATTCAGTACTTC
.	TRBV3-1/TRBV3-2	.	TRBJ1-5	CASSGDGDQPQHF	TGTGCCAGCAGCGGGGACGGTGATCAGCCCCAGCATTTT
.	TRBV2	once	TRBJ1-2	CASLQLSGYTF	TGTGCCAGTCTACAACTTAGTGGCTACACCTTC
.	TRBV11-1	.	TRBJ2-2	CASSLGMTGLPLFF	TGTGCCAGCAGCTTAGGAATGACAGGCCTCCCCCTGTTTTTT
.	TRBV30	once	TRBJ1-3	CAWREYSGLRSGNTIYF	TGTGCCTGGAGAGAGTACTCAGGCTTGCGCTCTGGAAACACCATATATTTT
TRBD1	TRBV3-1/TRBV3-2	.	TRBJ1-3	CASSQAPLMTGGNTIYF	TGTGCCAGCAGCCAAGCACCCCTTATGACAGGGGGAAACACCATATATTTT
.	TRBV18	.	TRBJ1-6	CASSPNQVGPNSPLHF	TGTGCCAGCTCACCTAACCAAGTGGGGCCTAATTCACCCCTCCACTTT
TRBD1	TRBV15	.	TRBJ2-3	CATSGWTGDTDTQYF	TGTGCCACCAGCGGGTGGACAGGAGACACAGATACGCAGTATTTT
.	TRBV5-3	.	TRBJ1-2	CARRRTANGYTF	TGTGCCAGAAGGCGAACAGCGAATGGCTACACCTTC
TRBD2	TRBV15	.	TRBJ2-1	CATRSTLGTSGNNEQFF	TGTGCCACCAGGTCAACCCTCGGGACTAGCGGGAACAATGAGCAATTCTTC
.	TRBV25-1	once	TRBJ2-7	CASSYQGGPYEQYF	TGTGCCAGCAGTTACCAGGGGGGGCCCTACGAGCAGTACTTC
.	TRBV4-2	.	TRBJ1-2	CASSQGGQRTNYGYTF	TGTGCCAGCAGCCAAGGGGGGCAGCGAACTAACTATGGCTACACCTTC
TRBD2	TRBV9	.	TRBJ2-2	CASSVGLAGVTGELFF	TGTGCCAGCAGCGTAGGACTAGCGGGAGTCACCGGGGAGCTGTTTTTT
.	TRBV28	.	TRBJ2-4	CASFLQGQNIQYF	TGTGCCAGCTTCCTCCAGGGCCAAAACATTCAGTACTTC
.	TRBV6-5	.	TRBJ2-7	CASSYQEKYEQYF	TGTGCCAGCAGTTACCAGGAAAAGTACGAGCAGTACTTC
.	TRBV5-1	.	TRBJ2-3	CASRRGQLRLAGVADTQYF	TGCGCCAGCAGGAGGGGACAGCTCCGATTGGCGGGAGTCGCAGATACGCAGTATTTT
.	TRBV19	.	TRBJ1-4	CASRRAEGATNEKLFF	TGTGCCAGTAGACGGGCGGAAGGGGCAACTAATGAAAAACTGTTTTTT
.	TRBV7-3	.	TRBJ1-1	CASSLDAGGWTEAFF	TGTGCCAGCAGCTTAGATGCCGGGGGATGGACTGAAGCTTTCTTT
TRBD1	TRBV18	.	TRBJ2-5	CASSQDRAASMTQYF	TGTGCCAGCTCACAAGACAGGGCCGCATCTATGACCCAGTACTTC
TRBD1	TRBV20-1	.	TRBJ2-7	CKLGQGLEQYF	TGCAAGCTTGGACAGGGCCTCGAGCAGTACTTC
TRBD1	TRBV28	.	TRBJ1-2	CASSQTGTEKVYGYTF	TGTGCCAGCAGCCAAACCGGGACAGAGAAAGTCTATGGCTACACCTTC
TRBD2	TRBV28	.	TRBJ2-7	CASSLGTSGILSYEQYF	TGTGCCAGCAGTCTCGGGACTAGCGGGATCCTCTCCTACGAGCAGTACTTC
TRBD1	TRBV6-5	.	TRBJ2-6	CASSSGQVAGANVLTF	TGTGCCAGCAGTTCCGGACAGGTCGCTGGGGCCAACGTCCTGACTTTC
.	TRBV7-9	.	TRBJ2-7	CASSAEPPYEQYF	TGTGCCAGCAGCGCGGAGCCGCCCTACGAGCAGTACTTC
.	TRBV7-9	.	TRBJ1-2	CASIQNSPKVGYGYTF	TGTGCCAGCATCCAAAACTCTCCTAAAGTAGGCTATGGCTACACCTTC
TRBD2	TRBV13	.	TRBJ2-1	CASSSRLAGVNEQFF	TGTGCCAGCAGCTCGAGACTAGCGGGAGTAAATGAGCAGTTCTTC
.	TRBV5-4	.	TRBJ2-1	CASSRGGGGYNEQFF	TGTGCCAGCAGCCGGGGAGGAGGGGGCTACAATGAGCAGTTCTTC
TRBD2	TRBV5-1	.	TRBJ2-3	CATSTSGTDTQYF	TGCGCCACTTCGACTAGCGGCACAGATACGCAGTATTTT
.	TRBV19	.	TRBJ2-2	CASRTGAGANTGELFF	TGTGCCAGTAGGACGGGGGCAGGGGCAAACACCGGGGAGCTGTTTTTT